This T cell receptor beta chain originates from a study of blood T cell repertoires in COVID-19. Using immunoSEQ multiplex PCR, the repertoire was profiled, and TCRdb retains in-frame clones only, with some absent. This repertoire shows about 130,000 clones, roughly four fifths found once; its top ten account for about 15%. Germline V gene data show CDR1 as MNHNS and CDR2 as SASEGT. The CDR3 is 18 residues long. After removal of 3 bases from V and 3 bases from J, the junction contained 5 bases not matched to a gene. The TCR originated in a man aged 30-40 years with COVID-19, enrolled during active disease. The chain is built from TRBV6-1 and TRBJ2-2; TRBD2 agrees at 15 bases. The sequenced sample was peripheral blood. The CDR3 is CASSDPGLAGGYTGELFF. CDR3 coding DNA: TGTGCCAGCAGTGACCCGGGACTAGCGGGGGGTTACACCGGGGAGCTGTTTTTT.